Following are 10 T cell receptor beta chains from one sample sequenced in a study of T cells in Graves' hyperthyroidism and ophthalmopathy. The TCR beta CDR3 regions underwent amplification using RNA transcripts as the source. HTBI primers were the set used in a first-round RT-PCR of the TCR CDR3. TCRdb processed the multiplex PCR reads anew with MiXCR; each CDR3 protein has one entry. The sample lists around 620,000 distinct CDR3 sequences; about a sixth were seen once. The sequenced sample was blood. Receptors originate from a woman younger than 45 with Graves' hyperthyroidism.

The chain uses TRBV5-1 and TRBJ2-3; D remains unclear. The CDR3 runs to 14 residues. CDR1 is SGHRS, CDR2 YFSETQ, per germline. V lost 3 bases to trimming and J lost 2 bases, with 10 bases between them. Here the CDR3 DNA reads TGCGCCAGCAGCTCCTTTCTAAACACAGATACGCAGTATTTT. This sequence encodes CASSSFLNTDTQYF.

About this clonotype itself: A much larger clone is a single base away; this may be a read error. This chain links TRBV28 with TRBJ2-1, with 9 nucleotides matching TRBD1. This CDR3 spans 13 amino acids. Germline V CDR1 and CDR2: MDHEN, SYDVKM. Trimming took 6 bases from V and 10 from J; bases not matched to a gene: 7. CDR3 bases: TGTGCCAGCAGATCGGGACAGGGTGGCGAGCAGTTCTTC. Its translation: CASRSGQGGEQFF.

The V and J genes are TRBV7-6 and TRBJ1-1; D gene unclear. This CDR3 contains 14 residues. The V gene's germline CDR1 is SGHVS and CDR2 FNYEAQ. Trimming removed 1 base at V and 1 base at J, with 7 bases between. The CDR3 coding sequence is TGTGCCAGCAGCTTAGACAGCCCGAACACTGAAGCTTTCTTT. Its protein product is CASSLDSPNTEAFF.

This clonotype was picked up many times. This sequence joins TRBV29-1 and TRBJ1-1; the D gene is possibly TRBD1 (6 bases). This CDR3 is built from 12 residues. Trimming stripped 4 bases from V and 5 bases from J, with 11 bases between. CDR1 is SQVTM and CDR2 is ANQGSEA in the germline V gene. DNA of the CDR3: TGCAGCGTTGCCGAGGGGGGTACTGAAGCTTTCTTT. Protein: CSVAEGGTEAFF.

This clonotype was counted only a few times. The gene calls are TRBV7-8 and TRBJ2-5, with 9 bases lining up with TRBD1. After removal of 4 bases from V and 5 bases from J, the junction contained 11 bases not matched to a gene. Germline lookup yields CDR1 SGHVS and CDR2 FQNEAQ. This CDR3 is built from 16 residues. The CDR3 nucleotides read TGTGCCAGCAGCTCGGGCGACAGGGGGGCCGGGGAGACCCAGTACTTC. This translates into CASSSGDRGAGETQYF.

V is TRBV28 and J is TRBJ1-1; D remains unclear. There are 12 residues in the CDR3. From germline, CDR1 is MDHEN and CDR2 SYDVKM. Trimming took off 4 bases at V and 7 bases at J, with 10 bases between the two ends. CDR3: CASSSAKFEAFF. CDR3 bases: TGTGCCAGCAGTTCTGCGAAGTTTGAAGCTTTCTTT.

This chain joins TRBV29-1 and TRBJ2-7, with 11 bases fitting TRBD2. The germline CDR1 and CDR2 sequences are SQVTM and ANQGSEA. The trim removed 1 base at V and 3 bases at J, leaving 14 bases unmatched. The CDR3 has 18 amino acids. CDR3 coding DNA: TGCAGCGTTGAAGTGGGGCTAGCGGGAGGTCCTTTATTCTACGAGCAGTACTTC. It is translated as CSVEVGLAGGPLFYEQYF.

This clonotype was detected only a few times. The chain's CDR3 is CASSSAYGYTF. The CDR3 DNA reads as TGTGCCAGCAGTTCAGCCTATGGCTACACCTTC. J is TRBJ1-2 and V is TRBV6-1, with D hard to call. In germline, CDR1 is MNHNS, CDR2 SASEGT. V dropped 5 bases and J dropped 4 bases, with 5 bases sitting between them. The CDR3 contains 11 residues.

The genes are TRBV7-9 and TRBJ2-5; D possibly uses TRBD1 or TRBD2 (5 bases each). The V gene lost 4 bases and the J gene lost 2 bases, with 26 bases spanning the gap. The CDR3 is 19 amino acids. The germline V gene encodes CDR1 SEHNR and CDR2 FQNEAQ (reference sequence). As DNA, the CDR3 is TGTGCCAGCAGCTCCGCTCTAGAGTCAGGGAGACCATCTCAAGAGACCCAGTACTTC. Translation: CASSSALESGRPSQETQYF.

This chain links TRBV13 with TRBJ2-2, with 9 bases identical to TRBD2. The CDR3 sequence is 16 residues long. Germline V gives CDR1 PRHDT, CDR2 FYEKMQ (reference sequence). J gave up 3 bases and V 8 bases, and 10 bases lay outside the gene matches. CDR3: CASPTSGETHTGELFF. The DNA of the CDR3 is TGTGCCAGCCCGACTAGCGGAGAGACGCACACCGGGGAGCTGTTTTTT.